This T cell receptor (beta chain) derives from a study of T cell clones after liver transplantation (dated by TCRdb to 2018 to 2020). About the full investigation: ITN030ST, the source of the samples, was a randomized trial that attempted immunosuppression withdrawal within 2 years of liver transplantation. Until randomization at 12-24 months post-transplant, subjects were given standard immunosuppression, with no induction therapy. A cohort of 8 liver transplant recipients was studied, of whom 3 were classified as tolerant and 5 as non-tolerant. Blood samples were taken pre-transplant, pre-randomization before withdrawal, and post-randomization after full withdrawal or failed withdrawal. Three of the eight recipients were HCV-positive; the others were transplanted for non-autoimmune, non-viral indications. Tolerance was defined as complete withdrawal of immunosuppression for at least one year without a rise in liver enzymes beyond twice the upper limit of normal. Donor-reactive T cell clones were identified using TCRbeta sequencing after a pre-transplant mixed lymphocyte reaction and were then followed in post-transplant blood. Third party-reactive TCRbeta sequences from pre-transplant MLRs were also identified as an antigen-independent comparator for donor-reactive sequences.

Using immunoSEQ, frozen genomic DNA was subjected to high-throughput TCRbeta CDR3 sequencing, a process that included PCR amplification, mapping, bias correction and internal controls. The source study handled its data this way. Only productive rearrangements were retained, and each unique TCRbeta sequence was defined by its CDR3 nucleotide sequence together with its V and J gene. For a sequence to be called donor-reactive, it needed a frequency of at least 0.01% and at least 5-fold expansion in CFSE-low cells compared with unstimulated pre-transplant cells. Minimum frequency thresholds were set for each subject on the basis of the unstimulated sample with the lowest template count, so that a detection power of at least 90% was ensured. Repertoire turnover was measured by Jensen-Shannon divergence between the top 1000 TCRbeta sequences post- and pre-transplant. Changes in detection of donor-reactive sequences were assessed with two-sided Fisher's exact tests. Imported from immuneACCESS, the table was reduced by TCRdb to in-frame sequences with V and J called. These copies leave out some clones; in studies compared against another copy, an unresolved V gene accounts for under half, and the cause of the remainder is not known. D and trimming come from the DNA, and the V and J calls and clone size come from that table. Counted in this sample were 68,000 or so clones; about 80% of them appeared once. Roughly 0.54% of the sample is held by the ten biggest clonotypes.

The investigation overall reported the following: Donor-reactive sequences declined more than third party-reactive ones, suggesting partial antigen-specific deletion unrelated to withdrawal success. When repertoire turnover was accounted for, significantly reduced detection of donor-reactive sequences was found in 7 of 8 subjects for CD4 and in 8 of 8 subjects for CD8. Because of small, heterogeneous patient numbers and non-standardized post-transplant time points, the conclusions were only preliminary. In most of the 8 subjects, circulating donor-reactive CD4 TCRbeta sequences decreased significantly after transplant, regardless of tolerance or HCV status. Because allograft tissue specimens were not available, migration of donor-reactive T cells into the graft, rather than deletion, may have occurred. Low numbers of available donor cells limited the measurable donor-reactive repertoire in a couple of subjects.

What this sample's time point label stands for: pre-transplant. Unstimulated PBMCs, after thawing, were stained for CD3, CD4 and CD8 and then FACS-sorted into CD3+CD4+ and CD3+CD8+ populations. All 8 studied subjects were randomized to immunosuppression withdrawal. The Qiagen DNeasy Blood and Tissue Kit was used for genomic DNA isolation. CDR3 length: 13 amino acids, cysteine to phenylalanine. CDR3 DNA is the only sequence kept; it has 39 bases, read in frame from the first base. V gives up 11 bases and J gives up 9 bases, and the segment between their germline ends measures 20 bases. The germline V gene provides CDR1 ENHRY and CDR2 SYGVKD. Note on this clone: The antigen it binds to is not known. There are no base qualities to consult, and no much larger clone falls within one base.

This receptor was identified in a human donor who received a liver transplant. The sample here was CD4+ T cells from blood, taken before liver transplant. The chain joins TRBV10-3 to TRBJ2-1; the D gene is possibly TRBD2, with 6 bases matching. The nucleotides read TGTGCCTCCGGGAGCCGGGAGTCTGGTGAGCAGTTCTTC. Its protein product is CASGSRESGEQFF.